This T cell receptor (beta chain) appears in the sequencing data of a study of CD8+ T cells in alopecia areata. In each case, RNA was isolated and then reverse transcribed into cDNA as the sequencing template. Assay: immunoSEQ multiplex PCR; the TCRdb copy retains only in-frame clones and omits some. The sample has over 9,000 clones; 50% to 80% are singletons. On this clone: Its antigen is as yet unknown.

Obtained from alopecia areata patients were lesional scalp punch biopsies along with peripheral blood. Looked up from germline, CDR1 is MDHEN and CDR2 is SYDVKM. The length of the CDR3 is 12 residues. V lost 2 bases to trimming and J lost 15 bases, with 14 bases between them. The study's findings and limits: Higher clonality was seen in lesional scalp than in normal scalp, especially in alopecia totalis/universalis.

The chain couples TRBV28 to TRBJ2-1; no clear D gene. The source of this sequence is a human donor with alopecia areata. Specimen: skin. CDR3 coding DNA: TGTGCCAGCAGTTTACGGCCTCTTCTGCCGTTCTTC. As protein: CASSLRPLLPFF.